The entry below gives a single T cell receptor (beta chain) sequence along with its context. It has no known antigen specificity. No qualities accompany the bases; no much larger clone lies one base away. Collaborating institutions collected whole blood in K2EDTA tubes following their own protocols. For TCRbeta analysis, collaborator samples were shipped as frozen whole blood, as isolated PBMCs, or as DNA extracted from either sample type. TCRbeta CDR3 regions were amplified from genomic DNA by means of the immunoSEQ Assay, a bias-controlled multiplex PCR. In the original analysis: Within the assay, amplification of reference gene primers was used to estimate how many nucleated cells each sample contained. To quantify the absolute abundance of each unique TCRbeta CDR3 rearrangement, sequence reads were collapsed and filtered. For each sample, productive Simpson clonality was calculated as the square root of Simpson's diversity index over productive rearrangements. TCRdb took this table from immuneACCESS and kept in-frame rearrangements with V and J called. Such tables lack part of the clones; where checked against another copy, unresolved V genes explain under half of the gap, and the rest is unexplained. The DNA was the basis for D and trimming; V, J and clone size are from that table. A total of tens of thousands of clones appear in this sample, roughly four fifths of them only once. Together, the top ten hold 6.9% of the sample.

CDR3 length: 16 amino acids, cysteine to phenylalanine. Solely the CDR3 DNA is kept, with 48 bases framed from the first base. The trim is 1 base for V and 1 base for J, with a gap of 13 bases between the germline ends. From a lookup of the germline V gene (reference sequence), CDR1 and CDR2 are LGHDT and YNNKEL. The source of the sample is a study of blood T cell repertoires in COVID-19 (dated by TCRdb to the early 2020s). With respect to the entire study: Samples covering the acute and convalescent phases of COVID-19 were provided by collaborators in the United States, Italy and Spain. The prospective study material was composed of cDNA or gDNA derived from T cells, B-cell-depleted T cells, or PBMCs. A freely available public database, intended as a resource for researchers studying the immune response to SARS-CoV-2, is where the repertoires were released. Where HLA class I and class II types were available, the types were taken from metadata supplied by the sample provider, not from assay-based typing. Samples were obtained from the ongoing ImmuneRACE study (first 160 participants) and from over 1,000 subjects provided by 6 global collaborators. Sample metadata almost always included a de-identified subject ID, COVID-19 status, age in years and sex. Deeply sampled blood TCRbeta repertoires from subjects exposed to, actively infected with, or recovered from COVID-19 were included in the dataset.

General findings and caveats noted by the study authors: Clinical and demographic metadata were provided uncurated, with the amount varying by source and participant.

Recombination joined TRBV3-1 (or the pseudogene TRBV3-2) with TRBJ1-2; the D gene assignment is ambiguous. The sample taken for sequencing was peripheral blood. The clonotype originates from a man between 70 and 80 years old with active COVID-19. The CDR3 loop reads CASSQVAAGNNYGYTF. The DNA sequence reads TGTGCCAGCAGCCAAGTCGCGGCGGGCAATAACTATGGCTACACCTTC.